The 22 T cell receptor beta chains listed next were all sequenced from one sample in a study of glioma-infiltrating T cells after dendritic cell vaccination. This table comes from immunoSEQ multiplex PCR, and its TCRdb copy is limited to in-frame clones, with some not included. The repertoire includes under 100,000 clones, more than 70% of them detected once, and about 2.9% sits in the top ten. Sequenced material: blood, taken before dendritic cell vaccination. These receptors came from a human donor with glioblastoma.

This clone came up a few times. This chain links TRBV2 with TRBJ2-1; D is uncertain. The V and J ends lost 5 bases and 7 bases respectively, with 9 bases between them. CDR1 is SNHLY and CDR2 is FYNNEI in the germline V gene. The CDR3 runs to 12 residues. CDR3 nucleotide sequence: TGTGCCAGCAGTCAGACTGGAAATGAGCAGTTCTTC. Its translation: CASSQTGNEQFF.

V usage is TRBV6-1 and J usage is TRBJ2-1; TRBD2 agrees at 8 bases. The V and J ends lost 5 bases and 7 bases, in that order; junction bases with no gene match: 4. CDR3 length: 13 amino acids. Germline CDR1 MNHNS, CDR2 SASEGT. CDR3 sequence: CASSSGGRNEQFF. CDR3 nucleotides: TGTGCCAGCAGTAGCGGGGGTAGGAATGAGCAGTTCTTC.

The chain is built from TRBV6-5 and TRBJ2-7, with 8 bases that match TRBD2. Germline V lookup: CDR1 MNHEY, CDR2 SVGAGI. Trimming took 5 bases from V and 6 from J; bases not matched to a gene: 6. This CDR3 has 13 amino acids. The CDR3 region has the DNA TGTGCCAGCAGTGAGGGACTAGTCGTCGAGCAGTACTTC. Encoded protein: CASSEGLVVEQYF.

The chain uses TRBV9 and TRBJ1-3, with D perhaps TRBD1 (6 bases). The CDR3 is made up of 18 amino acids. V was clipped by 0 bases and J by 2 bases, with 18 bases between them. Germline lookup yields CDR1 SGDLS and CDR2 YYNGEE. The CDR3, as DNA: TGTGCCAGCAGCGTAGCCTCCCTACAGGGATTGGCTGGAAACACCATATATTTT. Translated, it gives CASSVASLQGLAGNTIYF.

The table lists this clone with a few counts. The V gene is TRBV6-5, the J gene TRBJ1-6; no definite D call. The CDR3 spans 13 residues. Germline V lookup: CDR1 MNHEY, CDR2 SVGAGI. Trimming stripped 6 bases from V and 15 bases from J, with 18 bases between. The CDR3 bases are TGTGCCAGCAGACCTCTCCGGGGATACGTCCTCCACTTT. It codes for CASRPLRGYVLHF.

This clone was counted a few times. The J gene is TRBJ1-2, the V gene TRBV5-6, with TRBD1 matching over 7 bases. Trimming took 10 bases from V and 5 from J; bases not matched to a gene: 23. The germline V gene encodes CDR1 SGHDT and CDR2 YYEEEE. The CDR3 has 17 residues. The CDR3 sequence is CASHPPGQTVQIYGYTF. As DNA, the CDR3 is TGTGCCTCCCACCCCCCGGGACAGACTGTACAAATTTATGGCTACACCTTC.

This chain uses TRBV5-1 with TRBJ2-3; 9 bases line up with TRBD2. Germline loops: CDR1 SGHRS, CDR2 YFSETQ. The CDR3 length is 15 residues. Trimming took 0 bases from V and 2 from J; bases not matched to a gene: 1. The CDR3 region is CASSLGLAVTDTQYF. Written as DNA, the CDR3 is TGCGCCAGCAGCTTGGGACTAGCGGTCACAGATACGCAGTATTTT. Supplemented by reference TRBV5-1 and TRBJ2-3, the full variable domain reads KAGVTQTPRYLIKTRGQQVTLSCSPISGHRSVSWYQQTPGQGLQFLFEYFSETQRNKGNFPGRFSGRQFSNSRSEMNVSTLELGDSALYLCASSLGLAVTDTQYFGPGTRLTVL.

The chain employs TRBV7-9 and TRBJ1-1; D is undetermined. This CDR3 region has 12 residues. Germline V gene data show CDR1 as SEHNR and CDR2 as FQNEAQ (reference sequence). Trimming removed 6 bases at V and 6 bases at J, with 11 bases between. In DNA, the CDR3 is TGTGCCAGCAGTCCCCGGTTGGCTGAAGCTTTCTTT. Translation gives CASSPRLAEAFF.

The chain joins TRBV25-1 to TRBJ1-4, with TRBD1 identical over 7 bases. This CDR3 spans 16 amino acids. The germline V gene has CDR1 MGHDK and CDR2 SYGVNS. The ends lost 4 bases at V and 4 bases at J; junction bases unmatched: 9. The CDR3 protein is CASSVGDSAINEKLFF. The CDR3 region has the DNA TGTGCCAGCAGTGTGGGGGACAGTGCAATTAATGAAAAACTGTTTTTT.

This rearrangement joins TRBV6-6 to TRBJ1-5; TRBD1 might be the D (6 bases). The length of the CDR3 is 16 residues. Between the trimmed V and J ends, which lost 0 bases and 6 bases, there was a span of 15 bases. Germline V gene data show CDR1 as MNHNY and CDR2 as SVGAGI (reference sequence). Written as DNA, the CDR3 is TGTGCCAGCAGTTACTCTAGGGGGGGGAGAGGTCAGCCCCAGCATTTT. Its translation: CASSYSRGGRGQPQHF.

This chain joins TRBV4-2 and TRBJ2-1; 8 nucleotides agree with TRBD1. Germline trimming cut 4 bases from V and 0 bases from J; bases unmatched to any gene: 2. Germline CDR1 reads LGHNA; CDR2 reads YNFKEQ. This CDR3 region has 15 residues. This chain's CDR3 is CASSRDRGSYNEQFF. CDR3 sequence (DNA): TGTGCCAGCAGCCGAGACAGGGGCTCCTACAATGAGCAGTTCTTC.

The chain employs TRBV5-1 and TRBJ2-5; TRBD2 aligns across 11 bases. The junction had 9 bases not matched to a gene; V was cut back by 0 bases and J by 5 bases. The CDR3 is 17 residues long. Germline loops: CDR1 SGHRS, CDR2 YFSETQ. This chain's CDR3 is CASSLAPSGGRRETQYF. CDR3 bases: TGCGCCAGCAGCTTGGCGCCTAGCGGGGGGCGACGGGAGACCCAGTACTTC.

This clone was counted only a few times. The chain has TRBV5-8 and TRBJ2-3; TRBD2 is a possible D gene (6 bases). This CDR3 is built from 15 residues. Trimming left V 2 bases short and J 1 base short, with 11 bases between. Germline V gene lookup returns CDR1 SGHTS and CDR2 YDEGEE. The CDR3 reads CASSFPSVGTDTQYF. CDR3 DNA sequence: TGTGCCAGCAGCTTTCCTAGCGTTGGCACAGATACGCAGTATTTT.

The rearrangement links TRBV9 to TRBJ2-5, with D unresolved. In germline, CDR1 is SGDLS, CDR2 YYNGEE. Trimming took 3 bases from V and 6 from J, leaving 6 bases between them. This CDR3 comprises 11 residues. CDR3 nucleotide sequence: TGTGCCAGCAGCGCCGAGAAGACCCAGTACTTC. This sequence encodes CASSAEKTQYF.

The V gene is TRBV5-1, the J gene TRBJ2-7; the D is unclear. The CDR3 sequence is 13 residues long. V lost 4 bases to trimming and J lost 0 bases, with 8 bases between them. Per the germline V gene, CDR1 is SGHRS and CDR2 is YFSETQ. The CDR3 DNA reads as TGCGCCAGCAGCCACACCAACTCCTACGAGCAGTACTTC. This codes for CASSHTNSYEQYF. The entire variable domain, with the rest obtained from reference TRBV5-1 and TRBJ2-7, is as follows: KAGVTQTPRYLIKTRGQQVTLSCSPISGHRSVSWYQQTPGQGLQFLFEYFSETQRNKGNFPGRFSGRQFSNSRSEMNVSTLELGDSALYLCASSHTNSYEQYFGPGTRLTVT.

This chain connects TRBV30 to TRBJ1-2; 7 bases match TRBD1. The CDR3 consists of 20 residues. V was clipped by 0 bases and J by 8 bases; unmatched bases: 27. CDR1 GTSNPN and CDR2 SVGIG come from the germline V gene (reference sequence). CDR3 sequence (DNA): TGTGCCTGGAGTGTATCCGGGACAGCCGGAATGCAGGTTCCCCTCTACGGCTACACCTTC. Residues: CAWSVSGTAGMQVPLYGYTF.

The V and J genes are TRBV10-2 and TRBJ1-3; no clear D gene. The V end lost 4 bases, the J end lost 2 bases, and 9 bases lay between the germline ends. The CDR3 consists of 14 residues. Germline loops: CDR1 WSHSY, CDR2 SAAADI. CDR3 nucleotides: TGCGCCAGCAGTGCCGAGGGCACTGGAAACACCATATATTTT. Its protein product is CASSAEGTGNTIYF.

The rearrangement uses TRBV30 and TRBJ1-2, with no clear D. CDR1 is GTSNPN and CDR2 is SVGIG in the germline V gene (reference sequence). CDR3 length equals 13 residues. V was clipped by 5 bases and J by 5 bases, with 15 bases between them. CDR3 DNA: TGTGCCTGGTTAATTGAACCGGTTTATGGCTACACCTTC. Its translation is CAWLIEPVYGYTF. Filled out from reference TRBV30 and TRBJ1-2, the complete variable domain reads SQTIHQWPATLVQPVGSPLSLECTVEGTSNPNLYWYRQAAGRGLQLLFYSVGIGQISSEVPQNLSASRPQDRQFILSSKKLLLSDSGFYLCAWLIEPVYGYTFGSGTRLTVV.

V gene TRBV27 combines with J gene TRBJ2-7; the match to TRBD2 covers 9 bases. The V and J ends lost 5 bases and 5 bases, in that order; junction bases with no gene match: 7. CDR3 length: 14 amino acids. Germline CDR1 is MNHEY and CDR2 is SMNVEV (reference sequence). CDR3: CASSQGLAANEQYF. CDR3 coding DNA: TGTGCCAGCAGTCAGGGACTAGCTGCCAACGAGCAGTACTTC.

The chain uses TRBV7-2 and TRBJ1-3; possible D gene TRBD1, 5 bases. This CDR3 is built from 16 residues. Trimming left V 1 base short and J 0 bases short, with 10 bases between. The germline V gene has CDR1 SGHTA and CDR2 FQGNSA. The CDR3 region is CASSLGGRNSGNTIYF. The CDR3 DNA reads as TGTGCCAGCAGCTTAGGGGGCAGGAACTCTGGAAACACCATATATTTT.

The V gene is TRBV5-1, the J gene TRBJ2-7, with no clear D. V shed 0 bases and J shed 0 bases, with 10 bases lying between them. Germline V gene lookup returns CDR1 SGHRS and CDR2 YFSETQ. There are 15 residues in the CDR3. The CDR3 spells CASSLDIGTSYEQYF. As DNA, the CDR3 is TGCGCCAGCAGCTTGGATATCGGTACCTCCTACGAGCAGTACTTC.

The V call is TRBV6-1, the J call TRBJ2-1, with 7 nucleotides matching TRBD2. The CDR3 length is 15 residues. J was trimmed by 1 base and V by 3 bases; bases with no gene match: 3. The germline gives CDR1 MNHNS, CDR2 SASEGT. The CDR3: CASSETSWSYNEQFF. DNA of the CDR3: TGTGCCAGCAGTGAGACTAGCTGGTCCTACAATGAGCAGTTCTTC.